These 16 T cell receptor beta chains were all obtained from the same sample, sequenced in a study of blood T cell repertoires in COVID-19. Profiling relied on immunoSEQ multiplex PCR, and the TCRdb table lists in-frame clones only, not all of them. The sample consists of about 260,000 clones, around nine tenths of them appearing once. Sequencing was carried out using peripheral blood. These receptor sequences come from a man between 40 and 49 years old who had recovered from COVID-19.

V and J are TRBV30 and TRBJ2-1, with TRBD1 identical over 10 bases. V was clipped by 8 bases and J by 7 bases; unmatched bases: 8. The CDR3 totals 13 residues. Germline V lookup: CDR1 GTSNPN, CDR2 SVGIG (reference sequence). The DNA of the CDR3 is TGTGCCCGTCGGACAGGGGGGCGGAATGAGCAGTTCTTC. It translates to CARRTGGRNEQFF.

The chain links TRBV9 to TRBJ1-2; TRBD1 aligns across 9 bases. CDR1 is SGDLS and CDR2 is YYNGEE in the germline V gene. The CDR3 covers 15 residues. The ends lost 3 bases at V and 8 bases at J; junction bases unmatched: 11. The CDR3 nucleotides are TGTGCCAGCAGCGCCGGAACGGACAGGGGCGAAGGCTACACCTTC. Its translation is CASSAGTDRGEGYTF.

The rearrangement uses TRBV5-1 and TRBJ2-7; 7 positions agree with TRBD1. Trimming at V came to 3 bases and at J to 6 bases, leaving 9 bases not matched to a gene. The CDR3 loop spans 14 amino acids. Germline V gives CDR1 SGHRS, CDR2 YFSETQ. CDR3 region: CASSWDSPKLEQYF. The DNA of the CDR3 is TGCGCCAGCAGCTGGGACAGCCCTAAGCTCGAGCAGTACTTC.

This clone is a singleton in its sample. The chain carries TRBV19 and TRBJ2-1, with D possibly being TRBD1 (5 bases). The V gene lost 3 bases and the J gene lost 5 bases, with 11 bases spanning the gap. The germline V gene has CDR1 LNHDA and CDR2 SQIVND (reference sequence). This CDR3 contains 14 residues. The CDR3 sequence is CASSIGPGNNEQFF. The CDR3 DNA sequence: TGTGCCAGTAGTATTGGGCCAGGGAACAATGAGCAGTTCTTC.

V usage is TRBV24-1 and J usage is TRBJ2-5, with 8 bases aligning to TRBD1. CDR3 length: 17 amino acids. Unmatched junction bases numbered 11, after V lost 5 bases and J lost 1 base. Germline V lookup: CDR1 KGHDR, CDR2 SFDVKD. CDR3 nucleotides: TGTGCCACCAGTGCCCGCGCGAAGGACAGGGTCCAAGAGACCCAGTACTTC. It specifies CATSARAKDRVQETQYF.

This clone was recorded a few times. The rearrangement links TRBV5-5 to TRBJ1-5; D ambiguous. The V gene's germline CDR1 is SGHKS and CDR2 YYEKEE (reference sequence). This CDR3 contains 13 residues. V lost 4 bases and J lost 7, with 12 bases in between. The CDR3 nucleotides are TGTGCCAGCAGCCCCACTGCTCTGCAGCCCCAGCATTTT. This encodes CASSPTALQPQHF.

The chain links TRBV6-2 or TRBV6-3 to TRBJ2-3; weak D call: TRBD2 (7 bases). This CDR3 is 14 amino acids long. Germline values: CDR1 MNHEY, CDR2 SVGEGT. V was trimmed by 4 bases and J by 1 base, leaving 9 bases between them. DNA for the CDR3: TGTGCCAGCAGTTGGGAGGGGGGCACAGATACGCAGTATTTT. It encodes CASSWEGGTDTQYF.

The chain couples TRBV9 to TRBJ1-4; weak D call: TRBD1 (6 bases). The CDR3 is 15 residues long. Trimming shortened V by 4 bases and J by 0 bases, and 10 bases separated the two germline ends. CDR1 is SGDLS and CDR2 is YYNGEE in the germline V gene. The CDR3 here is CASSLTGTTNEKLFF. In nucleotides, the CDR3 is TGTGCCAGCAGCTTGACAGGTACAACTAATGAAAAACTGTTTTTT.

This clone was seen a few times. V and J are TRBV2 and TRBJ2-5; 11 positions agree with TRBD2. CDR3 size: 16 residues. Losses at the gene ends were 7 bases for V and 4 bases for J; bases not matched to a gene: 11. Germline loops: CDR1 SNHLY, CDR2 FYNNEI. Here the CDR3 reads CASIRLAGGLGETQYF. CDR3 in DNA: TGTGCCAGCATTAGGCTAGCGGGAGGACTAGGAGAGACCCAGTACTTC.

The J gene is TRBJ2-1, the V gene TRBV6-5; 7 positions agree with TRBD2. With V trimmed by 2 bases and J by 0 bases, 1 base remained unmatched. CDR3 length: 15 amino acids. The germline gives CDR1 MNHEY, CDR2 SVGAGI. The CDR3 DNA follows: TGTGCCAGCAGTTACGGGGGGGGCTCCTACAATGAGCAGTTCTTC. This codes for CASSYGGGSYNEQFF.

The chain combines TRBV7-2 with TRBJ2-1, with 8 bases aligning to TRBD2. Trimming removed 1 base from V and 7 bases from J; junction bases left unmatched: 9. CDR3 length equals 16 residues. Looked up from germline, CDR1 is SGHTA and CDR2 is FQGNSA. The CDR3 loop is CASSLGPTSGYNEQFF. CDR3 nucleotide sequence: TGTGCCAGCAGCTTAGGCCCTACTAGCGGTTATAATGAGCAGTTCTTC.

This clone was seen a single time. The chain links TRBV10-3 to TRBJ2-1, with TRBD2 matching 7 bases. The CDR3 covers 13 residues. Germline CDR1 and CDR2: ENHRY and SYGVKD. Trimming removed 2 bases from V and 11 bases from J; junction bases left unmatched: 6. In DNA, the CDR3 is TGTGCCATCAGTGAGCCGCCTAGCGGAAAGCAGTTCTTC. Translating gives CAISEPPSGKQFF.

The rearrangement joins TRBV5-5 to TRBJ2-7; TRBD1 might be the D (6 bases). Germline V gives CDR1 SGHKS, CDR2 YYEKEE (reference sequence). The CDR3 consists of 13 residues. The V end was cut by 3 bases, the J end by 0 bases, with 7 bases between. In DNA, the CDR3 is TGTGCCAGCAGCTGGGACACCTCCTACGAGCAGTACTTC. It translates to CASSWDTSYEQYF.

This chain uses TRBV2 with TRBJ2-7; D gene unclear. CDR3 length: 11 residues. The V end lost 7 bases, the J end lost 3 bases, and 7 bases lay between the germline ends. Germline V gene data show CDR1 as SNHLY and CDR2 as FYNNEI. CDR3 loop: CASIISYEQYF. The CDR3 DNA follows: TGTGCCAGCATCATCAGCTACGAGCAGTACTTC.

The CDR3 bases are TGTGCCAGCAGCTTGTACAGTCGGGGATTGGAGACCCAGTACTTC. This sequence encodes CASSLYSRGLETQYF. V gene TRBV5-6 combines with J gene TRBJ2-5; possible D gene TRBD2, 5 bases. Trimming removed 1 base from V and 5 bases from J, with 15 bases in between. The length of the CDR3 is 15 residues. CDR1 is SGHDT and CDR2 is YYEEEE in the germline V gene.

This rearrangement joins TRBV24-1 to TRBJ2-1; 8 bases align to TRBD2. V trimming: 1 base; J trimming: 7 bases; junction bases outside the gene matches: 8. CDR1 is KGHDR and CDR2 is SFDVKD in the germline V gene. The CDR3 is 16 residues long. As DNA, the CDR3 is TGTGCCACCAGTGATTTCTTCGGGGGGGCCTGGAATGAGCAGTTCTTC. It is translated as CATSDFFGGAWNEQFF.